The 17 T cell receptor beta chains given below trace back to one sample, sequenced in a study of blood T cells in healthy people across ages. A second 7 to 11 cycle PCR used barcoded and J-beta primers. TCRdb itself ran the 5' RACE reads through MiXCR, one entry per CDR3 protein. The repertoire consists of about 680,000 distinct CDR3 sequences, with around 49% occurring once and the leading ten covering roughly 30%. The sample consisted of blood. These receptor sequences come from a woman in her fifties or sixties in good health.

The chain joins TRBV20-1 to TRBJ1-1; D unclear. V was cut by 2 bases and J by 6 bases, with 16 bases left in between. CDR1 DFQATT and CDR2 SNEGSKA come from the germline V gene (reference sequence). The CDR3 loop spans 14 amino acids. The DNA for the CDR3 is TGCAGTGCTAGATCCCCATCCGGGTATCCTGAAGCTTTCTTT. This sequence encodes CSARSPSGYPEAFF.

The CDR3 region is CATHARDRGSYEQYF. The CDR3 DNA sequence: TGTGCCACCCATGCCCGGGACAGGGGGTCCTACGAGCAGTACTTC. J is TRBJ2-7 and V is TRBV6-6; 11 bases map to TRBD1. Trimming at V came to 10 bases and at J to 1 base, leaving 9 bases not matched to a gene. Germline assignment: CDR1 MNHNY and CDR2 SVGAGI (reference sequence). The CDR3 loop spans 15 amino acids.

This CDR3 reads CATSEIAGGGVQETQYF. For the CDR3, the DNA is TGTGCCACCAGCGAAATAGCGGGAGGGGGGGTCCAAGAGACCCAGTACTTC. V usage is TRBV24-1 and J usage is TRBJ2-5; 11 positions match TRBD2. CDR1 and CDR2 (germline): KGHDR, SFDVKD. The CDR3 consists of 17 residues. Unmatched junction bases numbered 10, after V lost 7 bases and J lost 1 base.

This clonotype was seen a few times. The gene calls are TRBV7-2 and TRBJ2-5; possible D gene TRBD2, 5 bases. The end of the DNA fits TRBJ2-7 better, so the J call may be wrong. The CDR3 sequence is 13 residues long. Germline CDR1 is SGHTA and CDR2 is FQGNSA. The CDR3 here is CASSRGSWNEQYF. The CDR3 region has the DNA TGTGCCAGCAGCCGAGGGAGCTGGAACGAGCAGTACTTC.

The chain couples TRBV10-3 to TRBJ1-2, with 10 bases matching TRBD1. The CDR3 is 16 amino acids. V gave up 2 bases and J gave up 4 bases; unmatched junction bases: 7. Germline values: CDR1 ENHRY, CDR2 SYGVKD. CDR3 nucleotides: TGTGCCATCAGTGAGCCCGAGACAGGGGGCATCTATGGCTACACCTTC. This codes for CAISEPETGGIYGYTF.

This clonotype was observed a few times. The chain uses TRBV29-1 and TRBJ2-5; 7 nucleotides agree with TRBD1. The V gene's germline CDR1 is SQVTM and CDR2 ANQGSEA. The CDR3 covers 13 residues. J gave up 4 bases and V 6 bases, and 8 bases lay outside the gene matches. The CDR3 coding sequence is TGCAGCGTCGAGGGACAGTTAGGAGAGACCCAGTACTTC. Its translation: CSVEGQLGETQYF.

The chain employs TRBV2 and TRBJ2-7, with 7 bases matching TRBD2. The CDR3 length is 12 residues. V gave up 8 bases and J gave up 3 bases; unmatched junction bases: 4. Germline V lookup: CDR1 SNHLY, CDR2 FYNNEI. In DNA form, the CDR3 reads TGTGCCAGCGCCCAGCGGGGCTACGAGCAGTACTTC. Translated: CASAQRGYEQYF.

The rearrangement uses TRBV3-1 and TRBJ2-2; D is perhaps TRBD2 (6 bases). V shed 4 bases and J shed 6 bases, with 12 bases lying between them. The germline V gene has CDR1 LGHDT and CDR2 YNNKEL (reference sequence). CDR3 size: 14 residues. This chain's CDR3 is CASSLLGGSGELFF. CDR3 DNA: TGTGCCAGCAGCCTCCTGGGAGGATCCGGGGAGCTGTTTTTT.

The J gene is TRBJ2-3, the V gene TRBV7-2; D uncertain. CDR1 is SGHTA, CDR2 FQGNSA, per germline. Trimming pared 2 bases from V and 5 bases from J, leaving 11 bases between. The CDR3 is 14 residues long. The CDR3 nucleotides read TGTGCCAGCAGCTTATTGGGGTTGGGAGATACGCAGTATTTT. Translating it yields CASSLLGLGDTQYF.

This clonotype has a handful of counts. This chain links TRBV25-1 with TRBJ2-3, with D uncertain. CDR3 size: 12 residues. The V end was cut by 2 bases, the J end by 7 bases, with 7 bases between. Germline CDR1 reads MGHDK; CDR2 reads SYGVNS. This CDR3 is CASSEVWNTQYF. The CDR3 region has the DNA TGTGCCAGCAGTGAAGTCTGGAATACGCAGTATTTT.

V is TRBV7-2 and J is TRBJ2-7; 8 bases fit TRBD2. Germline assignment: CDR1 SGHTA and CDR2 FQGNSA. V lost 5 bases to trimming and J lost 4 bases; unmatched junction nucleotides: 13. There are 16 residues in the CDR3. The CDR3 region is CASSPPGAGGRYEQYF. DNA for the CDR3: TGTGCCAGCAGCCCCCCGGGGGCGGGAGGTAGATACGAGCAGTACTTC.

V gene TRBV7-8 combines with J gene TRBJ2-1; D perhaps matches TRBD2 (6 bases). Trimming cost V 5 bases and J 3 bases, with 17 bases left between them. Germline lookup yields CDR1 SGHVS and CDR2 FQNEAQ. The CDR3 runs to 16 residues. CDR3 amino acids: CASSHTGTSYYNEQFF. CDR3 DNA: TGTGCCAGCAGCCACACCGGGACTTCGTACTACAATGAGCAGTTCTTC.

This chain connects TRBV5-1 to TRBJ2-3, with 7 bases lining up with TRBD2. The ends lost 7 bases at V and 3 bases at J; junction bases unmatched: 11. Germline assignment: CDR1 SGHRS and CDR2 YFSETQ. The CDR3 is 15 amino acids. The CDR3 coding sequence is TGCGCCAGCCGCCCCCCGGGGGGAAATACAGATACGCAGTATTTT. Its protein product is CASRPPGGNTDTQYF.

The gene calls are TRBV24-1 and TRBJ1-5, with 7 bases fitting TRBD1. V shed 5 bases and J 0 bases; nucleotides not matched to a gene: 15. This CDR3 has 19 amino acids. Germline lookup yields CDR1 KGHDR and CDR2 SFDVKD. DNA of the CDR3: TGTGCCACCAGTGCCCCCGGCCGACAGGGAGCGTATAGCAATCAGCCCCAGCATTTT. The encoded protein is CATSAPGRQGAYSNQPQHF.

This clonotype was observed at least ten times. One end of the junction fails to match germline, which may point to a read error. The chain is built from TRBV7-3 and TRBJ1-1; 9 bases are a match to TRBD1. This CDR3 is 14 amino acids long. Germline lookup yields CDR1 SGHTA and CDR2 FQGTGA. This chain's CDR3 is CASSLTGGDTEAFF. CDR3 nucleotides: TGTGCCAGCAGTTTAACAGGGGGCGACACTGAAGCTTTCTTT.

The J gene is TRBJ2-3, the V gene TRBV4-3; 8 positions agree with TRBD1. J was trimmed by 2 bases and V by 4 bases; bases with no gene match: 5. The CDR3 loop spans 15 amino acids. CDR1 is LGHNA, CDR2 YSLEER, per germline. In DNA, the CDR3 is TGCGCCAGCAGCCTCGGACAGGGAAACACAGATACGCAGTATTTT. It is translated as CASSLGQGNTDTQYF.

This clonotype appeared a few times. V usage is TRBV5-4 and J usage is TRBJ2-1; 9 nucleotides align to TRBD1. The J call could be wrong; TRBJ2-7 is a better fit for the DNA end. Per germline, CDR1 SGHNT and CDR2 YYREEE (reference sequence). The CDR3 covers 15 residues. This CDR3 reads CASSSRQGGYNEQYF. CDR3 DNA: TGTGCCAGCAGCTCCCGACAGGGGGGTTACAATGAGCAGTACTTC.